This TCR beta chain is drawn from a study of a mutant IDH1 vaccine in newly diagnosed glioma (dated by TCRdb to the early 2020s). For the study in its entirety: In the chemotherapy-containing groups, vaccination started alongside temozolomide cycles, whereas in patients who had radiotherapy alone it started 4-6 weeks after radiotherapy. Of the 25 to 35 patients who were treated, 62.5% were male and approximately 40% were female, and the mean age was about 40 years. Before enrollment, most patients had been given radiochemotherapy with temozolomide as standard therapy, while the rest had received either radiotherapy alone or temozolomide alone. The week-35 safety follow-up took place at visit V12, and the week-47 end of study took place at visit V13. Peripheral blood was collected at six visits: V03 (baseline), V05, V07, V10, V12 and V13. Longitudinal TCRB deep sequencing was done for 25 treated patients, wherever samples were available for exploratory analyses.

The CDR3, cysteine through phenylalanine, is 15 amino acids long. Only the CDR3 region is kept as DNA, spanning 45 bases read in frame from base 1. The germline V and J ends show losses of 4 bases and 4 bases respectively, and no gene match explains 3 bases of the junction. In the germline V gene, CDR1 corresponds to SGDLS and CDR2 to YYNGEE. The paper as a whole reports these results and caveats: According to the authors, sample limitations meant that analyses of patient blood samples could not be reproduced. Pseudoprogression seemed to be unrelated to changes in the top peripheral T cell clonotypes found by TCRB sequencing. Immune responses induced by the vaccine were seen in over 90% of patients across multiple MHC alleles. Availability determined which PBMC samples were chosen for TCRB deep sequencing.

A note on this clone: Its antigen is unknown. One base away there is no much larger clone; base qualities are not given.

Read against the paper, the sample's time point label means: week 47, end of study. Every vaccine dose consisted of 300 ug of a 20-mer mutant IDH1 peptide in Montanide, administered subcutaneously together with topical imiquimod. Patients were given eight vaccinations, in weeks 1, 3, 5, 7, 11, 15, 19 and 23, which matched visits V03 through V10. Newly diagnosed WHO grade 3 or 4 IDH1-mutant astrocytomas showing loss of nuclear ATRX were present in the donors. The samples were drawn from NOA16, a multicentre, single-arm, open-label phase I trial in Germany that tested a mutant IDH1 peptide vaccine in humans for the first time. Genomic DNA for TCRB sequencing was extracted from EDTA blood using the DNeasy Blood and Tissue Kit. Library preparation used the immunoSEQ multiplex PCR assay. The hsTCRB Kit was used according to the manufacturer's protocol to amplify rearranged TCR beta chain sequences. Sequencing of TCRB libraries was carried out on an Illumina MiSeq. The original methods were these. The proprietary platform of the kit vendor was used for demultiplexing, trimming and gene mapping. The table was pulled from immuneACCESS by TCRdb, which kept in-frame rearrangements only. Such tables lose some clones; where checked, under half of the loss comes from unresolved V genes, and the rest has no known cause. That table supplies the V and J calls and clone size; D and trimming were determined from the DNA. The sample table records 56,000 or so clones; approximately 71% of these occur just once. Roughly 5.3% of the sample is held by the ten biggest clonotypes.

The sample was PBMCs, taken from a glioma patient whose treatment included an IDH1 peptide vaccine. The sequence joins TRBV9 to TRBJ2-2; the junction holds 11 bases that match TRBD1. This TCR came from a man in his fifties or sixties with glioma. The DNA sequence is as follows: TGTGCCAGCAGCTTCGGGACAGGGGGCACCGGGGAGCTGTTTTTT. This encodes CASSFGTGGTGELFF. Outside the CDR3, residues come from the reference TRBV9 and TRBJ2-2 proteins, so the full variable domain is: DSGVTQTPKHLITATGQRVTLRCSPRSGDLSVYWYQQSLDQGLQFLIQYYNGEERAKGNILERFSAQQFPDLHSELNLSSLELGDSALYFCASSFGTGGTGELFFGEGSRLTVL.